Given below is one T cell receptor (beta chain) in context. Germline V CDR1 and CDR2: KGHSH, LQKENI. Trimming removed 0 bases from V and 6 bases from J, with 22 bases in between. CDR3 size: 18 residues. The repertoire was sequenced with immunoSEQ multiplex PCR; TCRdb's copy has only in-frame clones and lacks some. Of 25,000 to 30,000 clones listed, over 60% were seen once; the top ten hold less than 2.5%. These data belong to a study of regulatory dendritic cells for organ transplantation. The receptor comes from a human donor in good health. The rearrangement links TRBV18 to TRBJ2-3; D call uncertain. Material: memory CD4+ T cells from blood. Stated subset: CD45RO+ memory T cells. The CDR3 bases are TGTGCCAGCTCACCACCAGGGATGGGTGGCGGAACCGGGGATACGCAGTATTTT. Its protein is CASSPPGMGGGTGDTQYF.